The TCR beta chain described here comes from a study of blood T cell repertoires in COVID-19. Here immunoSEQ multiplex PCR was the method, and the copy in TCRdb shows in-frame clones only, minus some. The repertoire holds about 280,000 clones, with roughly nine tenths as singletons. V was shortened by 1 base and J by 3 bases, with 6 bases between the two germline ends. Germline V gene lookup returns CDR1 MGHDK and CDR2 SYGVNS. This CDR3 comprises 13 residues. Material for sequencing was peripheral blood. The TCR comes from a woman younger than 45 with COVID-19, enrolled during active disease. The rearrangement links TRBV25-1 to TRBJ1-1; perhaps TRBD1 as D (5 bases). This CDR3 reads CASSESGYTEAFF. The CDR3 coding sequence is TGTGCCAGCAGTGAATCAGGGTACACTGAAGCTTTCTTT.